This paragraph reports one TCR beta chain. The antigen is unknown. The sample originates from a study of T cells in localized non-small cell lung cancer. Study observations and caveats: Heterogeneity stays possible, as sequencing covered only one tumor region. It was uninvolved adjacent lung that showed the highest T cell clonality, exceeding tumor. Higher T cell density in the blood was associated with longer overall survival, whereas higher adjacent-lung clonality associated with shorter survival. Appearing in adjacent lung were a median about 57 of the top 100 tumor clones.

Data came from immunoSEQ multiplex PCR; TCRdb stores just in-frame clones and leaves some out. In the table there are around 140,000 clones, 80% to 90% of which are singletons. The V segment lost 3 bases and the J segment 4 bases; nucleotides outside the gene matches: 2. Per germline, CDR1 MNHNY and CDR2 SVGAGI (reference sequence). The CDR3 is 13 residues long. V gene TRBV6-6 combines with J gene TRBJ2-7, with 8 bases aligning to TRBD2. The sample consisted of peripheral blood, taken before any cancer treatment. The source is a female donor over 55 with stage I lung adenocarcinoma. The CDR3, as DNA: TGTGCCAGCAGTTATACGGGAGGGTACGAGCAGTACTTC. It is translated as CASSYTGGYEQYF.